One T cell receptor beta chain is described in this entry. What it binds is not known. Blood samples measuring roughly 2.3 ml were taken per donor. TCRdb reanalyzed the 5' RACE reads and collapses them to one entry per CDR3 protein, without DNA. The sample holds around 140,000 distinct CDR3 sequences. This sample was taken from a study of monozygotic twins with inflammatory bowel disease. Study-level results: IBD patients carried less diverse TCRbeta repertoires (inverse Simpson) than healthy co-twins.

The germline CDR1 and CDR2 sequences are DFQATT and SNEGSKA (reference sequence). CDR3 size: 14 residues. The TCR comes from a human donor with ulcerative colitis or Crohn's disease, or a healthy co-twin of an affected twin (not recorded which). The genes are TRBV20-1 and TRBJ2-1; TCRdb picks TRBD1, but there is no DNA to check that call. Sequencing was performed on blood. CDR3: CSASGASSYNEQFF.